This T cell receptor beta chain was observed in a study of technical replicates of blood from a few donors. Repertoires were generated with immunoSEQ multiplex PCR, while TCRdb's copy carries only in-frame clones and drops some. The sample consists of some 77,000 clones, roughly 96% of them appearing once. The origin of this receptor is a human donor in good health. Material: T cells isolated from PBMCs.

CDR3 residues: CASSSLAGVLGETQYF. CDR3 nucleotide sequence: TGTGCCAGCAGCTCCCTCGCGGGAGTCCTTGGAGAGACCCAGTACTTC. The J gene is TRBJ2-5, the V gene TRBV7-9; 7 nucleotides align to TRBD2. From germline, CDR1 is SEHNR and CDR2 FQNEAQ (reference sequence). CDR3 length: 16 residues. The V gene end was trimmed by 4 bases and the J gene end by 4 bases; junction bases not matched to a gene: 12.